Below, 5 T cell receptor beta chains from the same sample are listed, as sequenced in a study of CD8 T cells in Susac syndrome. About 0.5 to 1 ug RNA was reverse transcribed with random hexamers. In TCRdb, the immunoSEQ multiplex PCR reads were re-called with MiXCR into one record per CDR3 protein. The sample shows roughly 150,000 distinct CDR3 sequences, 90% to 95% of them seen only once. The specimen was CD4+ T cells from PBMCs. The receptors derive from a human donor with Susac syndrome.

This clonotype was detected only once. The V call is TRBV2, the J call TRBJ2-7; TRBD1 agrees at 7 bases. The junction had 4 bases not matched to a gene; V was cut back by 5 bases and J by 0 bases. Germline CDR1 reads SNHLY; CDR2 reads FYNNEI. This CDR3 has 14 amino acids. The CDR3 DNA sequence: TGTGCCAGCAGTCGGGACAGCCGCTCCTACGAGCAGTACTTC. This translates into CASSRDSRSYEQYF. Full variable domain (missing parts from reference TRBV2 and TRBJ2-7): EPEVTQTPSHQVTQMGQEVILRCVPISNHLYFYWYRQILGQKVEFLVSFYNNEISEKSEIFDDQFSVERPDGSNFTLKIRSTKLEDSAMYFCASSRDSRSYEQYFGPGTRLTVT.

The rearrangement uses TRBV9 and TRBJ1-6; D is ambiguous. This CDR3 has 14 amino acids. V gave up 4 bases and J gave up 9 bases, with 14 bases separating them. Germline assignment: CDR1 SGDLS and CDR2 YYNGEE. DNA of the CDR3: TGTGCCAGCAGCCCCTTGACGGGAGGTTCACCCCTCCACTTT. Translation gives CASSPLTGGSPLHF.

This sequence joins TRBV7-2 and TRBJ2-2; D is ambiguous. Deletions cut 3 bases from V and 5 bases from J, with 7 bases between. This CDR3 comprises 13 residues. The V gene's germline CDR1 is SGHTA and CDR2 FQGNSA. CDR3 sequence: CASSLKRTGELFF. For the CDR3, the DNA is TGTGCCAGCAGCTTGAAGCGTACCGGGGAGCTGTTTTTT.

This chain connects TRBV29-1 to TRBJ1-2; possibly TRBD1 for D (5 bases). V dropped 7 bases and J dropped 2 bases, with 11 bases sitting between them. The CDR3 has 12 residues. Germline loops: CDR1 SQVTM, CDR2 ANQGSEA. DNA for the CDR3: TGCAGCGCTGGGGGGGACAACTATGGCTACACCTTC. As protein: CSAGGDNYGYTF.

The chain has TRBV9 and TRBJ2-7; 7 bases align to TRBD2. This CDR3 contains 14 residues. V lost 4 bases, J lost 2 bases, and 6 bases stayed unmatched. CDR1 is SGDLS and CDR2 is YYNGEE in the germline V gene. The CDR3 DNA follows: TGTGCCAGCAGCTCCGGGGGGATCCCCTACGAGCAGTACTTC. Translated, it gives CASSSGGIPYEQYF.